The rows below give T cell receptor beta chains drawn from one sample of a study of immune cell composition in non-small cell lung cancer. Profiled with immunoSEQ multiplex PCR; TCRdb holds only in-frame clones, not every one. The sample contains 15,000 or so clones, about 69% of which appear only once. The material sequenced was lung tumor tissue. The receptors derive from a human donor with non-small cell lung cancer. Each CDR3 is given with its conserved first and last residue. Fields, in order: V gene, clone size, J gene, D gene, CDR3 DNA, CDR3 protein. The D gene is left open where the match is weak. Rows give clone size only sometimes, using once, few, many, or a class for an expanded clone.

>TRBV11-3|few|TRBJ1-1|TRBD1
TGTGCCAGCAGCCCACGGACAGGGGGACCAAACACTGAAGCTTTCTTT
CASSPRTGGPNTEAFF
>TRBV7-9|few|TRBJ1-6|NA
TGTGCCAGCAGCTTAGATAGCACCCTCCACTTT
CASSLDSTLHF
>TRBV4-3|medium-sized|TRBJ2-7|TRBD1
TGCGCCAGCAGCCAGGGACAGGGTCCCGACGAGCAGTACTTC
CASSQGQGPDEQYF
>TRBV9|NA|TRBJ2-2|NA
TGTGCCAGCAGCCTTGTCACCGGGGAGCTGTTTTTT
CASSLVTGELFF
>TRBV7-6|medium-sized|TRBJ1-1|NA
TGTGCTACCGCGACGGGGACTGAAGCTTTCTTT
CATATGTEAFF
>TRBV14|few|TRBJ1-2|TRBD1
TGTGCCAGCAGCTACGGACAGGGTAGCGGCTACACCTTC
CASSYGQGSGYTF
>TRBV27|NA|TRBJ1-6|NA
TGTGCCAGCAGTTTTAGAGGAGCCCTCCACTTT
CASSFRGALHF
>TRBV5-6|NA|TRBJ2-1|NA
TGTGCCAGCAGCTTAATGGGCATTGAGCAGTTCTTC
CASSLMGIEQFF
>TRBV19|NA|TRBJ1-1|NA
TGTGCCAGTACCTCGGGGGGGCCCGAAATTTTAGTGTACACTGAAGCTTTCTTT
CASTSGGPEILVYTEAFF
>TRBV30|NA|TRBJ1-3|NA
TGTGCCTGGAGTGTAAACGGGAGAAACACCATATATTTT
CAWSVNGRNTIYF
>TRBV7-9|NA|TRBJ2-5|TRBD1
TGTGCCAGCAGCCAAGGGACAGGGACGTTGATCGAGACCCAGTACTTC
CASSQGTGTLIETQYF
>TRBV28|NA|TRBJ1-2|NA
TGTGCCAGCACCATCCCCGGGGGGTTGAATGGCTACACCTTC
CASTIPGGLNGYTF
>TRBV19|NA|TRBJ2-3|NA
TGTGCCAGTAGTGCCAGGAGGGGGGGACGGGGGGACACAGATACGCAGTATTTT
CASSARRGGRGDTDTQYF
>TRBV21-1|NA|TRBJ1-2|NA
TGTGCCAGCAGCAAACGCAGGGTCTATGGCTACACCTTC
CASSKRRVYGYTF
>TRBV6-1|few|TRBJ2-7|TRBD2
TGTGCCAGCAGTGAAGCCTTGGATCCGGGAGGAGGGGTCGAGCAGTACTTC
CASSEALDPGGGVEQYF
>TRBV4-3|medium-sized|TRBJ2-7|NA
TGCGCCAGCAGCCAAACCGCTGAGGCTTCCTACGAGCAGTACTTC
CASSQTAEASYEQYF
>TRBV27|NA|TRBJ1-4|TRBD1
TGTGCCAGCAGTCCTTGGGACAGGGTAAATGAAAAACTGTTTTTT
CASSPWDRVNEKLFF
>TRBV4-3|few|TRBJ2-7|NA
TGCGCCAGCAGCCAAGGAGGTAGCTCCTACGAGCAGTACTTC
CASSQGGSSYEQYF
>TRBV19|NA|TRBJ1-5|TRBD1
TGTGCCAGTACCTGGGACAGCTATAGCAATCAGCCCCAGCATTTT
CASTWDSYSNQPQHF
>TRBV6-5|NA|TRBJ2-1|NA
TGTGCCAGCAGTTACTCGAGGGTCCAGGTCGATGAGCAGTTCTTC
CASSYSRVQVDEQFF
>TRBV7-3|NA|TRBJ1-4|TRBD1
TGTGCCAGCAGCAGATTGGGACAGCGAAATGAAAAACTGTTTTTT
CASSRLGQRNEKLFF
>TRBV29-1|few|TRBJ1-1|NA
TGCAGCGTTGACTATAGTGAGAACACTGAAGCTTTCTTT
CSVDYSENTEAFF
>TRBV7-3|NA|TRBJ2-2|TRBD2
TGTGCCAGCAGCTTACGATGGCTAGCGGGGGCCGGGGAGCTGTTTTTT
CASSLRWLAGAGELFF
>TRBV7-9|few|TRBJ1-6|NA
TGTGCCAGCAGCTTAGGCAGTTCCTATAATTCACCCCTCCACTTT
CASSLGSSYNSPLHF